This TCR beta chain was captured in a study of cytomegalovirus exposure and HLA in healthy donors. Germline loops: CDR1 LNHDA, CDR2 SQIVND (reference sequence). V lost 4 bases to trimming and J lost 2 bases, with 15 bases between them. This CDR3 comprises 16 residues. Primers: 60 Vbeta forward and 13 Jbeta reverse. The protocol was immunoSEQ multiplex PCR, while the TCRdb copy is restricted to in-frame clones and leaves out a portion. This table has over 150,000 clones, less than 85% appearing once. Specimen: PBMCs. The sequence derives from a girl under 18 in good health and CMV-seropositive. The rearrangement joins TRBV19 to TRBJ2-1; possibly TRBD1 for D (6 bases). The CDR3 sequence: CASSTDSIGPYNEQFF. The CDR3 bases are TGTGCCAGTAGTACGGACAGTATCGGTCCCTACAATGAGCAGTTCTTC.